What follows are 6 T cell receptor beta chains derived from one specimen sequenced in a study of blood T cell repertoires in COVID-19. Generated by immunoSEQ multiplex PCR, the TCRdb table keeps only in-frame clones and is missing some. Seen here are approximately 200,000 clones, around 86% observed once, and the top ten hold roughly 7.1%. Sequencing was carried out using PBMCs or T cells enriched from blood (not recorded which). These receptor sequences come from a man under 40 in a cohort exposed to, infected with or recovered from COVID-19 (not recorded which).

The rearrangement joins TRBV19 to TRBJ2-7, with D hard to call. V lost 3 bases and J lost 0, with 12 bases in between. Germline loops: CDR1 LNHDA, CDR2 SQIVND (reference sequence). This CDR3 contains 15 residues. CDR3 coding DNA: TGTGCCAGTAGTATCAATGGCGGTAGCTCCTACGAGCAGTACTTC. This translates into CASSINGGSSYEQYF.

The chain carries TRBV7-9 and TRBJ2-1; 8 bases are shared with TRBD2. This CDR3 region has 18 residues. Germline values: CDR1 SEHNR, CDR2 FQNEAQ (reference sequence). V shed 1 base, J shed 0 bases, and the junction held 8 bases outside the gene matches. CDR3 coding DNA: TGTGCCAGCAGCTTAGGCCTGATAGCGGGGCACTCCTACAATGAGCAGTTCTTC. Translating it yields CASSLGLIAGHSYNEQFF.

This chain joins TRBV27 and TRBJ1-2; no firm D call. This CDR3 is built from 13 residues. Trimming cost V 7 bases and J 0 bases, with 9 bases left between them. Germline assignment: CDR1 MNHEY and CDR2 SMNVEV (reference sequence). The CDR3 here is CASKVSTNYGYTF. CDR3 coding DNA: TGTGCCAGCAAAGTCAGTACTAACTATGGCTACACCTTC.

CDR3 protein: CASSPTGFNQPQHF. CDR3 sequence (DNA): TGTGCCAGCAGCCCGACAGGGTTCAATCAGCCCCAGCATTTT. This chain links TRBV25-1 with TRBJ1-5, with 7 bases matching TRBD1. The CDR3 has 14 amino acids. V gave up 6 bases and J gave up 3 bases; unmatched junction bases: 5. Germline-derived CDR1 and CDR2 are MGHDK and SYGVNS.

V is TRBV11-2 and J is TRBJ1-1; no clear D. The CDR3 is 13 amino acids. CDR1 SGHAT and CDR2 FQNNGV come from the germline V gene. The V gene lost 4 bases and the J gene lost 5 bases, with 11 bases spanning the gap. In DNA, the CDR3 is TGTGCCAGCAGCTCACCCACGGGGACTGAAGCTTTCTTT. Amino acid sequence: CASSSPTGTEAFF.

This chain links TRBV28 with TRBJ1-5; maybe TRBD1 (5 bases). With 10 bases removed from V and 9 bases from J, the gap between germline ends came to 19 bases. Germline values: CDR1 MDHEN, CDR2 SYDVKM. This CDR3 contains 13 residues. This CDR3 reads CATQGTAVRPQHF. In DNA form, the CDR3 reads TGTGCCACCCAGGGTACGGCTGTTCGGCCCCAGCATTTT.